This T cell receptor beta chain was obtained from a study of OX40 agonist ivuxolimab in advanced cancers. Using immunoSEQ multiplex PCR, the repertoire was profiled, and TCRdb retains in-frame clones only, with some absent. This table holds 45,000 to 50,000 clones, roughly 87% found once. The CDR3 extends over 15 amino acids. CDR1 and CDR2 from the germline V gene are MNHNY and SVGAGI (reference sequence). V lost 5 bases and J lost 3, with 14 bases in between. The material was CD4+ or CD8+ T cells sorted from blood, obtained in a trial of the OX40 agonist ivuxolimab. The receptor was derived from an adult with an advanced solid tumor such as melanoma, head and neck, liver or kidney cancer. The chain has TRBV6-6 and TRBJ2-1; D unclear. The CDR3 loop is CASSPRSSVYNEQFF. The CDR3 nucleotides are TGTGCCAGCAGTCCCCGGTCATCGGTCTACAATGAGCAGTTCTTC.